The 20 T cell receptor beta chains listed next were all sequenced from one sample in a study of T cells in Graves' hyperthyroidism and ophthalmopathy. It was RNA transcripts that yielded the amplified TCR beta CDR3 regions. First-round RT-PCR with HTBI primers amplified the TCR CDR3 region. TCRdb re-analysed the multiplex PCR reads in MiXCR, keeping a single row per CDR3 protein. The table includes over 700,000 distinct CDR3 sequences, 35% to 45% detected once. The sequencing sample was made of blood. The receptors come from a man aged 18 to 29 with Graves' hyperthyroidism.

Concerning this clonotype itself: This CDR3 is missing its conserved last phenylalanine or tryptophan, likely due to a read error. The limits of the CDR3 on the DNA are not certain, so only TCRdb's listed CDR3 is given. V gene TRBV7-2 combines with J gene TRBJ2-5; no check of the table's D call, TRBD1, against the DNA was made. CDR1 and CDR2 (germline): SGHTA, FQGNSA. Both ends counted, the CDR3 spans 8 residues. The CDR3: CASSPNPP.

The V gene is TRBV7-9, the J gene TRBJ2-7, with 7 bases matching TRBD2. Germline V CDR1 and CDR2: SEHNR, FQNEAQ (reference sequence). The CDR3 spans 12 residues. Trimming took 3 bases from V and 5 from J; bases not matched to a gene: 1. The CDR3 is CASSLTSHEQYF. CDR3 coding DNA: TGTGCCAGCAGCTTGACTAGCCACGAGCAGTACTTC.

This chain links TRBV7-2 with TRBJ2-3; 7 nucleotides line up with TRBD1. Germline V gene data show CDR1 as SGHTA and CDR2 as FQGNSA. The V and J ends lost 5 bases and 6 bases, in that order; junction bases with no gene match: 8. CDR3 length: 14 amino acids. The CDR3 sequence is CASSPVTGMDTQYF. CDR3 nucleotides: TGTGCCAGCAGCCCGGTGACAGGGATGGATACGCAGTATTTT.

The J gene is TRBJ1-1, the V gene TRBV10-2; 9 bases are a match to TRBD1. The V gene's germline CDR1 is WSHSY and CDR2 SAAADI. This CDR3 contains 14 residues. V lost 3 bases to trimming and J lost 5 bases; unmatched junction nucleotides: 4. CDR3 amino acids: CASSERDRVTEAFF. CDR3 sequence (DNA): TGCGCCAGCAGTGAAAGGGACAGGGTAACTGAAGCTTTCTTT.

This clonotype was recorded many times. The chain is built from TRBV5-5 and TRBJ2-7; D is ambiguous. V lost 0 bases, J lost 3 bases, and 7 bases lay in between. The CDR3 sequence is 13 residues long. Germline loops: CDR1 SGHKS, CDR2 YYEKEE (reference sequence). CDR3 DNA sequence: TGTGCCAGCAGCTTGGACAGAGTCTACGAGCAGTACTTC. It codes for CASSLDRVYEQYF.

The genes are TRBV9 and TRBJ2-5, with TRBD2 matching over 7 bases. Losses at the gene ends were 0 bases for V and 3 bases for J; bases not matched to a gene: 5. This CDR3 comprises 15 residues. Germline V gene sequence: CDR1 SGDLS, CDR2 YYNGEE. CDR3 DNA sequence: TGTGCCAGCAGCGTAGCTCAAGGGAGGGAAGAGACCCAGTACTTC. This translates into CASSVAQGREETQYF. Combining the CDR3 with reference TRBV9 and TRBJ2-5 gives the whole variable domain DSGVTQTPKHLITATGQRVTLRCSPRSGDLSVYWYQQSLDQGLQFLIQYYNGEERAKGNILERFSAQQFPDLHSELNLSSLELGDSALYFCASSVAQGREETQYFGPGTRLLVL.

This clonotype was detected many times. V gene TRBV29-1 combines with J gene TRBJ1-3, with D hard to call. V was shortened by 5 bases and J by 4 bases, with 6 bases between the two germline ends. The CDR3 extends over 11 amino acids. Germline V CDR1 and CDR2: SQVTM, ANQGSEA. CDR3 nucleotides: TGCAGCGTTTTCGAGGGAAACACCATATATTTT. This encodes CSVFEGNTIYF.

The rearrangement uses TRBV12-3 or TRBV12-4 and TRBJ2-2, with TRBD2 as a possible D gene (5 bases). Trimming removed 5 bases from V and 1 base from J, with 8 bases in between. CDR3 length: 14 amino acids. CDR3 protein: CASSGRENTGELFF. The DNA for the CDR3 is TGTGCCAGCAGTGGTCGGGAGAACACCGGGGAGCTGTTTTTT.

In its sample, this clonotype was seen many times. The rearrangement joins TRBV7-6 to TRBJ2-7; possibly TRBD2 for D (5 bases). Germline CDR1 SGHVS, CDR2 FNYEAQ. The V and J ends lost 2 bases and 4 bases respectively, with 12 bases between them. The CDR3 is made up of 14 amino acids. CDR3 DNA: TGTGCCAGCAGCTTAAGAGGACTTCCTTACGAGCAGTACTTC. This encodes CASSLRGLPYEQYF.

The chain has TRBV20-1 and TRBJ2-5, with D perhaps matching TRBD2 (5 bases). From germline, CDR1 is DFQATT and CDR2 SNEGSKA (reference sequence). The CDR3 is made up of 16 amino acids. V shed 1 base and J shed 0 bases, with 15 bases lying between them. This chain's CDR3 is CSARGGSRRYQETQYF. The CDR3 bases are TGCAGTGCTAGAGGAGGGTCGCGGAGATACCAAGAGACCCAGTACTTC.

Comment on this clonotype: The germline gene is not matched at one end of the junction; a read error may be the cause. The chain recombines TRBV25-1 with TRBJ2-7; D perhaps matches TRBD2 (5 bases). CDR1 MGHDK and CDR2 SYGVNS come from the germline V gene. This CDR3 has 12 amino acids. Here the CDR3 DNA reads TGTGGCAGCGGCCGTCTCTACTACGAGCAGTACTTC. Its translation is CGSGRLYYEQYF.

The CDR3 loop is CASMGTGPAGELFF. Here the CDR3 DNA reads TGTGCCAGCATGGGGACAGGACCAGCTGGGGAGCTGTTTTTT. The chain links TRBV12-3 or TRBV12-4 to TRBJ2-2, with 8 bases fitting TRBD1. The V gene end was trimmed by 7 bases and the J gene end by 8 bases; junction bases not matched to a gene: 9. The CDR3 totals 14 residues.

As to this clonotype: At one of its ends the junction is not consistent with the germline gene, which may arise from a read error. This CDR3 is CASSLRDRGHSPLHF. The CDR3, as DNA: TGTGCCAGCAGCCTCCGGGACAGGGGTCATTCACCCCTCCACTTT. The chain combines TRBV5-1 with TRBJ1-6; 10 positions match TRBD1. CDR1 and CDR2 (germline): SGHRS, YFSETQ. The CDR3 is 15 amino acids.

Of note for this clonotype: A much bigger clone sits one base away, suggesting this may be a read error. The chain uses TRBV12-3 or TRBV12-4 and TRBJ1-5; a possible D gene is TRBD1 (5 bases). CDR3 length equals 13 residues. Here the CDR3 reads CASSLEGIQPQQF. The CDR3 bases are TGTGCCAGCAGTTTAGAGGGGATTCAGCCCCAGCAATTT.

Comment on this clonotype: The junction shows a germline mismatch at one end, possibly a read error. The CDR3 DNA reads as TGCGCCAGCAGCCTAGGGGACATGAGCAATCAGCCCCAGCATTTT. Residues: CASSLGDMSNQPQHF. The chain is built from TRBV7-2 and TRBJ1-5; D perhaps matches TRBD1 (6 bases). Germline-derived CDR1 and CDR2 are SGHTA and FQGNSA. CDR3 length: 15 amino acids.

This chain links TRBV7-9 with TRBJ1-5; maybe TRBD1 (5 bases). CDR1 SEHNR and CDR2 FQNEAQ come from the germline V gene (reference sequence). V lost 3 bases, J lost 5 bases, and 17 bases lay in between. The CDR3 has 16 amino acids. CDR3 region: CASSLQSDSWDQPQHF. The CDR3 nucleotides read TGTGCCAGCAGCTTGCAATCTGACAGTTGGGATCAGCCCCAGCATTTT.

This clonotype occurred many times. In DNA form, the CDR3 reads TGTGCCAGCAGTCCCGACAGGGTTTGGGGGGCCAACGTCCTGACTTTC. Translation gives CASSPDRVWGANVLTF. V and J are TRBV12-3 or TRBV12-4 and TRBJ2-6, with 7 bases fitting TRBD1. The J segment lost 4 bases and the V segment lost 5 bases, leaving 8 bases of the junction unmatched. This CDR3 is built from 16 residues.

This clonotype was found many times. The chain joins TRBV12-3 or TRBV12-4 to TRBJ2-5, with 11 bases aligning to TRBD2. The V and J ends lost 2 bases and 5 bases, in that order; junction bases with no gene match: 4. The CDR3 has 15 residues. CDR3 sequence (DNA): TGTGCCAGCAGTTTATTAGCGGGAGGGCTGGAGACCCAGTACTTC. Its translation: CASSLLAGGLETQYF.

A note on this clonotype: A read error may account for a junction end that differs from germline. The chain has TRBV15 and TRBJ2-7; D may be TRBD2 (6 bases). Germline assignment: CDR1 LNHNV and CDR2 YYDKDF (reference sequence). The CDR3 is made up of 16 amino acids. The CDR3 protein is CAASTGTQGTSYEQYF. The CDR3 bases are TGTGCCGCCAGTACCGGGACTCAAGGGACCTCCTACGAGCAGTACTTC.

This clonotype showed up many times. A read error may produce the germline difference seen at one junction end. The chain links TRBV7-2 to TRBJ1-5; 7 bases agree with TRBD1. The CDR3 is 15 residues long. The germline gives CDR1 SGHTA, CDR2 FQGNSA. The CDR3 coding sequence is TGCGCCAGCAGCCCCAGACAGGGAGGCAATCAGCCCCAGCATTTT. Residues: CASSPRQGGNQPQHF.